This T cell receptor (beta chain) was found in a study of CD8 T cells in ankylosing spondylitis (dated by TCRdb to the late 2010s). For context, the study as a whole: To find TCR variants linked to disease, the study profiled T cell receptor beta repertoires in ankylosing spondylitis patients and healthy donors. The full study cohort was made up of 25 to 30 ankylosing spondylitis patients and approximately 100 healthy donors. Samples of peripheral blood were taken, and for ankylosing spondylitis patients, synovial fluid was collected as well.

This clonotype was picked up many times. Its cognate antigen has yet to be identified. One base away there is no much larger clone; base qualities are not given. Trimming costs V 4 bases and J 1 base, and their ends lie 12 bases apart. Including cysteine and phenylalanine, the CDR3 has 14 amino acids. The retained sequence is limited to the CDR3, 42 bases, with the frame set at the first base. The germline V gene gives CDR1 as SGHRS and CDR2 as YFSETQ. For sequencing, an Illumina HiSeq 2500 was employed. Quantitative 5'-RACE with molecular barcodes was the method used to prepare the TCR beta libraries. Under the source paper's analysis protocol: A new computational method, built on a probabilistic model of VDJ rearrangement, was used to identify disease-linked TCR variants. TCRdb passed the public sequencing reads through fastp at Q25 and MiXCR, retaining productive beta sequences. A single entry per CDR3 protein holds the most common genes and DNA from its merged rows. None of the V and J calls come from the authors' own analysis; TCRdb made them. Within this sample are 250,000 to 300,000 distinct CDR3 sequences, with more than 15% of them counted one time only. Around 30% of the sample is in the top ten clones.

What the study reported, not specific to this receptor: In peripheral blood, the disease-linked clones were found at relatively low frequencies and had a CD8+ phenotype. Some motif variants were previously reported in synovial fluid and blood of reactive arthritis patients, suggesting common disease-initiation mechanisms. Blood from ankylosing spondylitis patients appeared to be characterized by a TCR beta motif composed of about eight highly homologous amino acid variants. According to the report, matched synovial fluid samples from ankylosing spondylitis patients were significantly enriched for the disease-linked clones.

This receptor chain uses TRBV5-1 and TRBJ2-7; TRBD2 might be the D gene, on 6 matching bases. The sequence came from a male donor with ankylosing spondylitis or in good health (not recorded which). Material: blood, either unsorted or a sorted T cell fraction (not recorded which). In nucleotide form, the sequence is TGCGCCAGCAGCGCGTGGGACTTATCCTACGAGCAGTACTTC. Its protein product is CASSAWDLSYEQYF.